This T cell receptor (beta chain) was captured by sequencing in a study of blood T cell repertoires in COVID-19. Whole-study context: Sites in the United States, Italy and Spain provided acute and convalescent COVID-19 samples.

Germline lookup yields CDR1 SEHNR and CDR2 FQNEAQ (reference sequence). The ends lost 5 bases at V and 5 bases at J; junction bases unmatched: 17. The CDR3 loop spans 18 amino acids. Ages ranged from roughly 18 to 100 years, with residence in under 25 US areas. Recovered status in Cohort 3 required two negative PCRs, clearance, or symptom resolution. In the original analysis: Scientists estimated how many nucleated cells there were by amplifying reference gene primers. Sequencing used immunoSEQ multiplex PCR; TCRdb keeps in-frame clones, though not all of them. V, J and clone size derive from that table, while D and trimming were established from the DNA sequence. In the table there are 150,000 to 200,000 clones, 88% of which are singletons.

The sample comprised PBMCs or T cells enriched from blood (not recorded which). The sequence was collected from a woman aged 45-65 years who had recovered from COVID-19. The chain employs TRBV7-9 and TRBJ2-5; 10 nucleotides align to TRBD2. Here the CDR3 reads CASSLGGQTSGTRETQYF. CDR3 bases: TGTGCCAGCAGCCTCGGCGGCCAAACTAGCGGGACCCGGGAGACCCAGTACTTC.